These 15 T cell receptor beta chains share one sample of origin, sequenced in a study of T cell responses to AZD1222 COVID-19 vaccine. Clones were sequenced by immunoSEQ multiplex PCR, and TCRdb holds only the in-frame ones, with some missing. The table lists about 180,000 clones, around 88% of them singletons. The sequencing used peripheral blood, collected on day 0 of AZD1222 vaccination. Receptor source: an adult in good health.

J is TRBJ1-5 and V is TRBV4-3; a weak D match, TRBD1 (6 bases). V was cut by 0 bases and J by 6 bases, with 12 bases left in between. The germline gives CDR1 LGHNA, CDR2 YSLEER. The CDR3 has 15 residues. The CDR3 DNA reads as TGCGCCAGCAGCCAAGATTTCACAGGGAGTCAGCCCCAGCATTTT. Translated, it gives CASSQDFTGSQPQHF.

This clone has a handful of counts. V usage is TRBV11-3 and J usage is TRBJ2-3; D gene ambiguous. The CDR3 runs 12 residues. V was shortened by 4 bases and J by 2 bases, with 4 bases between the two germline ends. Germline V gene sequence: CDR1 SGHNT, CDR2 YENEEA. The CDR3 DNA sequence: TGTGCCAGCAGCTCCCACACAGATACGCAGTATTTT. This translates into CASSSHTDTQYF. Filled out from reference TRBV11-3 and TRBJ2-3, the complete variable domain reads EAGVVQSPRYKIIEKKQPVAFWCNPISGHNTLYWYLQNLGQGPELLIRYENEEAVDDSQLPKDRFSAERLKGVDSTLKIQPAELGDSAVYLCASSSHTDTQYFGPGTRLTVL.

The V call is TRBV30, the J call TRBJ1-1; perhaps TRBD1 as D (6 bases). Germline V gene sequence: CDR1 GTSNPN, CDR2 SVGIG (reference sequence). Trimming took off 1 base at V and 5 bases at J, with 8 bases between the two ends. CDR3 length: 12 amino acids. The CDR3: CAWSEQGTEAFF. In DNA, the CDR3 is TGTGCCTGGAGTGAGCAGGGGACTGAAGCTTTCTTT.

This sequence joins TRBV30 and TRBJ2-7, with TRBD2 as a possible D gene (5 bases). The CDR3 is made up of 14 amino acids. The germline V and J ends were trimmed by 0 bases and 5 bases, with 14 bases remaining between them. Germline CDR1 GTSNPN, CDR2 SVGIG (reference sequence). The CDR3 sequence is CAWSVMLAGHEQYF. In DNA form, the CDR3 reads TGTGCCTGGAGTGTTATGCTGGCGGGCCACGAGCAGTACTTC.

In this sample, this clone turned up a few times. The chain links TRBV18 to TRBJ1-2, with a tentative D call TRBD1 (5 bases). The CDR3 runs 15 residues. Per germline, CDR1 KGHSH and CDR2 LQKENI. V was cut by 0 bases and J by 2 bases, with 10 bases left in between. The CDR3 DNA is TGTGCCAGCTCACCACCATGGGACGGCAACTATGGCTACACCTTC. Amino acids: CASSPPWDGNYGYTF.

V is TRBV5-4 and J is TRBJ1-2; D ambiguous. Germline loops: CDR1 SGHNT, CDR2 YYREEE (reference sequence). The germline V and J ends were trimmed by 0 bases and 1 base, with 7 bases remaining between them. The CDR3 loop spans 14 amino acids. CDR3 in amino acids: CASSLEVFNYGYTF. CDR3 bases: TGTGCCAGCAGCTTGGAGGTCTTTAACTATGGCTACACCTTC.

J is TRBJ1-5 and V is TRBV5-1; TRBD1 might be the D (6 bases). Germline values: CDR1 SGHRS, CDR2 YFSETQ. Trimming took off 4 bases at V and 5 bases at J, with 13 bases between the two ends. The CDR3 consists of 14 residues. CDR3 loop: CASSGIPGDQPQHF. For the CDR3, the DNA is TGCGCCAGCAGCGGAATCCCAGGGGATCAGCCCCAGCATTTT.

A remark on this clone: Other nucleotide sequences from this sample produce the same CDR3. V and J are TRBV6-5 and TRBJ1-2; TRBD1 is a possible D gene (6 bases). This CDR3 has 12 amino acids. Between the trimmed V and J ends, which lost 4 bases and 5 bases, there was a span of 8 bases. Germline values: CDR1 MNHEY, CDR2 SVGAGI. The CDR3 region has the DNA TGTGCCAGCAGTTCCACAGGGTATGGCTACACCTTC. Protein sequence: CASSSTGYGYTF.

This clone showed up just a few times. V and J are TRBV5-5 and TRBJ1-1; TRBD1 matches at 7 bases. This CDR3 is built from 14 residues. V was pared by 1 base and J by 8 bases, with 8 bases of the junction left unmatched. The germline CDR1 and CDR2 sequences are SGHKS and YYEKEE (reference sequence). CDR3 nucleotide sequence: TGTGCCAGCAGCTTGAGGGCAGGGGGTGAAGAAGCTTTCTTT. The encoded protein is CASSLRAGGEEAFF.

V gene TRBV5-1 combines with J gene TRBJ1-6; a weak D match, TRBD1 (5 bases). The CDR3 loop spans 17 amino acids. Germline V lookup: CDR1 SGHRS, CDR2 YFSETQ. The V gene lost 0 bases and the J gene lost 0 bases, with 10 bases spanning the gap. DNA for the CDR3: TGCGCCAGCAGCTTGGCGGGGCGGAGCTCCTATAATTCACCCCTCCACTTT. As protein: CASSLAGRSSYNSPLHF. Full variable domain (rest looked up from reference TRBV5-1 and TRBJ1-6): KAGVTQTPRYLIKTRGQQVTLSCSPISGHRSVSWYQQTPGQGLQFLFEYFSETQRNKGNFPGRFSGRQFSNSRSEMNVSTLELGDSALYLCASSLAGRSSYNSPLHFGNGTRLTVT.

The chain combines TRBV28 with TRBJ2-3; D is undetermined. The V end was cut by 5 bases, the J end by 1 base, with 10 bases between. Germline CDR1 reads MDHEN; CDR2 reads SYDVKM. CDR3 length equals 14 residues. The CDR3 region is CASSPSGGTDTQYF. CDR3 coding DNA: TGTGCCAGCAGTCCCAGTGGGGGCACAGATACGCAGTATTTT.

CDR3 bases: TGTGCCAGTAGCCGGGGGGGTAATGAGCAGTTCTTC. Translation: CASSRGGNEQFF. The J gene is TRBJ2-1, the V gene TRBV19; 8 bases agree with TRBD2. Germline V lookup: CDR1 LNHDA, CDR2 SQIVND (reference sequence). The CDR3 has 12 residues. The ends lost 6 bases at V and 7 bases at J; junction bases unmatched: 2.

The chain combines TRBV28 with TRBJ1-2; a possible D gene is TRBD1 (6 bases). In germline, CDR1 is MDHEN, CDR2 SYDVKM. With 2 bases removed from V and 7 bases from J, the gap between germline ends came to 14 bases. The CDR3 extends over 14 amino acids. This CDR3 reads CASSLGRGAGGYTF. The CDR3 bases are TGTGCCAGCAGTTTAGGCCGGGGGGCCGGTGGCTACACCTTC.

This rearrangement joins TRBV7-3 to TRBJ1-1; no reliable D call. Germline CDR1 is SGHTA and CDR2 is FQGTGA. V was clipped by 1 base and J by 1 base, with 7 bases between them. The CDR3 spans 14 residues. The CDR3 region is CASSLNVGNTEAFF. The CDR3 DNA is TGTGCCAGCAGCTTAAATGTTGGGAACACTGAAGCTTTCTTT. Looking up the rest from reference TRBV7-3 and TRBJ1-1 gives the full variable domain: GAGVSQTPSNKVTEKGKYVELRCDPISGHTALYWYRQSLGQGPEFLIYFQGTGAADDSGLPNDRFFAVRPEGSVSTLKIQRTERGDSAVYLCASSLNVGNTEAFFGQGTRLTVV.

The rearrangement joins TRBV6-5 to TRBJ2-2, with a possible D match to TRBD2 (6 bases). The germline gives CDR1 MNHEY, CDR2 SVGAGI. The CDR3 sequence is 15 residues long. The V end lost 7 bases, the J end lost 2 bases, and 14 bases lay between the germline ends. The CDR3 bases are TGTGCCAGCAAGGGAGGCACACTAAACACCGGGGAGCTGTTTTTT. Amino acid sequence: CASKGGTLNTGELFF.